The 13 T cell receptor beta chains listed next were all sequenced from one sample in a study of blood T cell repertoires in COVID-19. Repertoires were generated with immunoSEQ multiplex PCR, while TCRdb's copy carries only in-frame clones and drops some. Of about 180,000 clones in the sample, less than 90% were seen once. The sequencing sample was made of peripheral blood. Receptors originate from a man in his late teens or twenties with active or convalescent COVID-19.

This chain connects TRBV18 to TRBJ1-4; no reliable D call. The CDR3 sequence is 16 residues long. Germline CDR1 KGHSH, CDR2 LQKENI. Trimming removed 4 bases at V and 2 bases at J, with 14 bases between. The CDR3 loop reads CASSQSWGATNEKLFF. CDR3 DNA: TGTGCCAGCTCACAGTCATGGGGAGCGACTAATGAAAAACTGTTTTTT.

J is TRBJ2-1 and V is TRBV18, with TRBD1 matching over 9 bases. With V trimmed by 4 bases and J by 2 bases, 9 bases remained unmatched. Germline V gene lookup returns CDR1 KGHSH and CDR2 LQKENI. This CDR3 comprises 17 residues. CDR3: CASSLQSGTGTYNEQFF. CDR3 nucleotide sequence: TGTGCCAGCTCACTACAATCCGGGACAGGGACCTACAATGAGCAGTTCTTC.

The chain has TRBV19 and TRBJ2-1; D remains unclear. Germline CDR1 and CDR2: LNHDA and SQIVND (reference sequence). This CDR3 is 16 amino acids long. The V gene lost 8 bases and the J gene lost 5 bases, with 22 bases spanning the gap. This CDR3 is CASSWAARSRNNEQFF. The CDR3 DNA sequence: TGTGCCAGTTCCTGGGCAGCCCGCTCAAGAAACAATGAGCAGTTCTTC.

The chain is built from TRBV3-1 (or the pseudogene TRBV3-2) and TRBJ2-5; 11 nucleotides agree with TRBD2. The V segment lost 4 bases and the J segment 5 bases; nucleotides outside the gene matches: 12. The CDR3 length is 17 residues. The germline CDR1 and CDR2 sequences are LGHDT and YNNKEL (reference sequence). CDR3 loop: CASSPKMASGGKETQYF. The CDR3 DNA sequence: TGTGCCAGCAGCCCCAAAATGGCTAGCGGGGGGAAGGAGACCCAGTACTTC.

The chain employs TRBV6-2 or TRBV6-3 and TRBJ1-1; D is possibly TRBD1 (5 bases). In germline, CDR1 is MNHEY, CDR2 SVGEGT. This CDR3 has 18 residues. Trimming left V 4 bases short and J 0 bases short, with 21 bases between. CDR3 sequence (DNA): TGTGCCAGCAGTTCCTTCCTTGGGGCGGTTTCCATGAACACTGAAGCTTTCTTT. It codes for CASSSFLGAVSMNTEAFF.

The genes are TRBV18 and TRBJ2-7; a weak D match, TRBD2 (5 bases). The V gene lost 5 bases and the J gene lost 3 bases, with 17 bases spanning the gap. The CDR3 sequence is 15 residues long. CDR1 is KGHSH and CDR2 is LQKENI in the germline V gene. The CDR3 sequence is CASSSQSSSNYEQYF. The CDR3 DNA is TGTGCCAGCTCATCACAAAGCTCTAGCAACTACGAGCAGTACTTC.

The genes are TRBV15 and TRBJ2-2; 7 bases are a match to TRBD2. V was clipped by 7 bases and J by 7 bases; unmatched bases: 9. The CDR3 covers 14 residues. Germline V CDR1 and CDR2: LNHNV, YYDKDF (reference sequence). The CDR3 bases are TGTGCCACCACTCCTAGGGCGGGAGTCGGGGAGCTGTTTTTT. Encoded protein: CATTPRAGVGELFF.

The V gene is TRBV28, the J gene TRBJ2-3; D may be TRBD2 (5 bases). V lost 5 bases and J lost 3, with 15 bases in between. The germline V gene has CDR1 MDHEN and CDR2 SYDVKM. CDR3 length equals 15 residues. CDR3: CASSAGQDVTDTQYF. CDR3 coding DNA: TGTGCCAGCAGTGCGGGTCAGGACGTGACAGATACGCAGTATTTT. The variable domain in full, with the rest retrieved from reference TRBV28 and TRBJ2-3, is DVKVTQSSRYLVKRTGEKVFLECVQDMDHENMFWYRQDPGLGLRLIYFSYDVKMKEKGDIPEGYSVSREKKERFSLILESASTNQTSMYLCASSAGQDVTDTQYFGPGTRLTVL.

The V and J genes are TRBV11-3 and TRBJ2-3; 8 bases align to TRBD1. The trim removed 1 base at V and 1 base at J, leaving 1 base unmatched. This CDR3 is 15 amino acids long. Germline CDR1 reads SGHNT; CDR2 reads YENEEA. CDR3 sequence reads: CASSLGDRRTDTQYF. The CDR3 region has the DNA TGTGCCAGCAGCTTAGGGGACAGGCGCACAGATACGCAGTATTTT.

The V gene is TRBV6-1, the J gene TRBJ1-1; maybe TRBD1 (5 bases). Germline assignment: CDR1 MNHNS and CDR2 SASEGT. There are 16 residues in the CDR3. V was shortened by 5 bases and J by 0 bases, with 16 bases between the two germline ends. The CDR3 region has the DNA TGTGCCAGCAGTCAAGGGGCGGGTCGTTTGAACACTGAAGCTTTCTTT. It encodes CASSQGAGRLNTEAFF.

The genes are TRBV13 and TRBJ2-7, with 9 bases aligning to TRBD2. CDR3 length: 17 amino acids. Germline V gives CDR1 PRHDT, CDR2 FYEKMQ (reference sequence). J was trimmed by 0 bases and V by 0 bases; bases with no gene match: 6. In nucleotides, the CDR3 is TGTGCCAGCAGCTTAGGTTTTGCGGGAGGGAGCTCCTACGAGCAGTACTTC. Encoded protein: CASSLGFAGGSSYEQYF.

This sequence joins TRBV19 and TRBJ2-3; weak D call: TRBD2 (6 bases). Per the germline V gene, CDR1 is LNHDA and CDR2 is SQIVND (reference sequence). The V and J ends lost 8 bases and 0 bases respectively, with 9 bases between them. CDR3 length: 13 amino acids. The CDR3 loop is CASAGTSTDTQYF. CDR3 DNA: TGTGCCAGTGCGGGGACTAGCACAGATACGCAGTATTTT.

This clone was detected once. The chain has TRBV5-5 and TRBJ1-2, with TRBD1 as a possible D gene (5 bases). Germline assignment: CDR1 SGHKS and CDR2 YYEKEE (reference sequence). There are 14 residues in the CDR3. Trimming took 0 bases from V and 2 from J, leaving 8 bases between them. CDR3 region: CASSLGPGNYGYTF. The CDR3 coding sequence is TGTGCCAGCAGCTTGGGACCAGGGAACTATGGCTACACCTTC.